This passage covers 27 T cell receptor beta chains from one sample sequenced in a study of blood T cell repertoires in COVID-19. Only in-frame clones appear in the TCRdb table, and some are missing; sequencing was by immunoSEQ multiplex PCR. The data hold about 400,000 clones, with nearly 90% observed a single time. Material for sequencing was PBMCs or T cells enriched from blood (not recorded which). Receptors originate from a woman under 30 with acute COVID-19.

This clone was counted only a few times. This chain uses TRBV3-1 (or the pseudogene TRBV3-2) with TRBJ2-7; the match to TRBD2 covers 13 bases. In germline, CDR1 is LGHDT, CDR2 YNNKEL (reference sequence). The J segment lost 6 bases and the V segment lost 1 base, leaving 3 bases of the junction unmatched. The CDR3 runs to 15 residues. The CDR3 loop reads CASSQGLAGGFEQYF. In DNA form, the CDR3 reads TGTGCCAGCAGCCAAGGACTAGCGGGGGGTTTCGAGCAGTACTTC.

This rearrangement joins TRBV19 to TRBJ1-5; 9 positions match TRBD1. V lost 5 bases, J lost 4 bases, and 6 bases stayed unmatched. CDR1 and CDR2 from the germline V gene are LNHDA and SQIVND (reference sequence). The CDR3 is 15 residues long. The CDR3 protein is CASSRTGALNQPQHF. The CDR3 coding sequence is TGTGCCAGTAGTCGGACAGGGGCCTTAAATCAGCCCCAGCATTTT.

The chain joins TRBV7-3 to TRBJ2-3; tentative D call: TRBD2 (5 bases). This CDR3 contains 14 residues. CDR1 is SGHTA, CDR2 FQGTGA, per germline. Trimming cost V 3 bases and J 4 bases, with 11 bases left between them. The CDR3 nucleotides are TGTGCCAGCAGCTTGGGCGGGTTAGCAGATACGCAGTATTTT. This encodes CASSLGGLADTQYF.

V gene TRBV30 combines with J gene TRBJ1-6; D remains ambiguous. Germline assignment: CDR1 GTSNPN and CDR2 SVGIG (reference sequence). CDR3 length: 14 residues. V lost 4 bases and J lost 0, with 7 bases in between. CDR3 sequence reads: CAWTPSSYNSPLHF. CDR3 nucleotide sequence: TGTGCCTGGACACCGAGCTCCTATAATTCACCCCTCCACTTT.

The chain employs TRBV3-1 (or the pseudogene TRBV3-2) and TRBJ2-3; the D gene is possibly TRBD2 (6 bases). CDR1 and CDR2 from the germline V gene are LGHDT and YNNKEL (reference sequence). Trimming removed 7 bases from V and 1 base from J, with 9 bases in between. The CDR3 is made up of 13 amino acids. This CDR3 is CASTGLGTDTQYF. The CDR3, as DNA: TGTGCCAGCACGGGACTCGGCACAGATACGCAGTATTTT.

V usage is TRBV9 and J usage is TRBJ2-5; 9 bases line up with TRBD1. This CDR3 has 16 amino acids. J was trimmed by 1 base and V by 3 bases; bases with no gene match: 7. From germline, CDR1 is SGDLS and CDR2 YYNGEE. This CDR3 is CASSALQGAAQETQYF. The CDR3 region has the DNA TGTGCCAGCAGCGCCCTACAGGGGGCAGCCCAAGAGACCCAGTACTTC.

The rearrangement links TRBV20-1 to TRBJ2-5; tentative D call: TRBD1 (6 bases). Trimming stripped 3 bases from V and 6 bases from J, with 11 bases between. CDR3 length: 12 residues. Germline V CDR1 and CDR2: DFQATT, SNEGSKA (reference sequence). Written as DNA, the CDR3 is TGCAGTGCTAGTCTAGGGGGTAAGACCCAGTACTTC. This gives the protein CSASLGGKTQYF.

V gene TRBV2 combines with J gene TRBJ2-1, with TRBD2 matching over 11 bases. The V and J ends lost 5 bases and 7 bases, in that order; junction bases with no gene match: 13. The CDR3 is 17 residues long. Germline V gene lookup returns CDR1 SNHLY and CDR2 FYNNEI. CDR3: CASSHISGRAVSNEQFF. CDR3 sequence (DNA): TGTGCCAGCAGTCACATTAGCGGGAGGGCCGTTTCGAATGAGCAGTTCTTC.

J is TRBJ1-2 and V is TRBV2; 7 bases are shared with TRBD1. The CDR3 is made up of 15 amino acids. Germline V CDR1 and CDR2: SNHLY, FYNNEI. The V and J ends lost 6 bases and 4 bases, in that order; junction bases with no gene match: 11. CDR3 sequence reads: CASRRDSEPSYGYTF. The CDR3 nucleotides read TGTGCCAGCAGACGGGACAGCGAGCCTAGCTATGGCTACACCTTC.

This clone was recorded a few times. The CDR3 reads CASSEQGEKLFF. In nucleotides, the CDR3 is TGTGCCAGCAGTGAACAGGGCGAAAAACTGTTTTTT. The chain is built from TRBV2 and TRBJ1-4, with TRBD1 as a possible D gene (5 bases). V shed 2 bases and J shed 8 bases, with 6 bases lying between them. This CDR3 comprises 12 residues. Germline V gene data show CDR1 as SNHLY and CDR2 as FYNNEI. Complete variable domain (other parts from reference TRBV2 and TRBJ1-4): EPEVTQTPSHQVTQMGQEVILRCVPISNHLYFYWYRQILGQKVEFLVSFYNNEISEKSEIFDDQFSVERPDGSNFTLKIRSTKLEDSAMYFCASSEQGEKLFFGSGTQLSVL.

This rearrangement joins TRBV19 to TRBJ1-2; TRBD1 aligns across 7 bases. The CDR3 runs 13 residues. Germline assignment: CDR1 LNHDA and CDR2 SQIVND (reference sequence). V trimming: 2 bases; J trimming: 6 bases; junction bases outside the gene matches: 3. The CDR3 DNA sequence: TGTGCCAGTAGTATAACAGGGGCCCATGGCTACACCTTC. Translation gives CASSITGAHGYTF.

The chain links TRBV6-2 or TRBV6-3 to TRBJ2-7; 8 bases fit TRBD1. With V trimmed by 4 bases and J by 3 bases, 8 bases remained unmatched. The CDR3 totals 15 residues. Germline CDR1 and CDR2: MNHEY and SVGEGT. The CDR3 region is CASSSRTGRIYEQYF. The CDR3 DNA reads as TGTGCCAGCAGTTCCCGGACAGGGAGGATCTACGAGCAGTACTTC.

The rearrangement links TRBV5-1 to TRBJ2-3; 12 bases line up with TRBD2. The CDR3 totals 17 residues. Germline CDR1 and CDR2: SGHRS and YFSETQ. After removal of 2 bases from V and 1 base from J, the junction contained 5 bases not matched to a gene. The CDR3 protein is CASSFGLAGMGTDTQYF. In DNA, the CDR3 is TGCGCCAGCAGCTTTGGACTAGCGGGAATGGGCACAGATACGCAGTATTTT.

The gene calls are TRBV20-1 and TRBJ2-5, with D tentatively TRBD1 (5 bases). The CDR3 length is 11 residues. Per germline, CDR1 DFQATT and CDR2 SNEGSKA (reference sequence). CDR3: CSGHLQETQYF. The CDR3 DNA is TGCAGCGGACACTTACAAGAGACCCAGTACTTC.

V gene TRBV27 combines with J gene TRBJ2-7, with TRBD2 matching over 8 bases. The germline V gene encodes CDR1 MNHEY and CDR2 SMNVEV (reference sequence). The CDR3 loop spans 14 amino acids. Trimming removed 3 bases from V and 6 bases from J; junction bases left unmatched: 7. The chain's CDR3 is CASSLAGGLAEQYF. CDR3 nucleotide sequence: TGTGCCAGCAGTTTGGCGGGGGGACTCGCCGAGCAGTACTTC.

A note on this clone: A junction end diverges from the germline sequence, so it may reflect a read error. The gene calls are TRBV5-4 and TRBJ2-3, with TRBD2 identical over 16 bases. Germline lookup yields CDR1 SGHNT and CDR2 YYREEE (reference sequence). This CDR3 has 18 residues. This chain's CDR3 is CASRLGLAGGPGTDTQYF. The CDR3 bases are TGTGCCAGCAGATTGGGACTAGCGGGGGGGCCTGGCACAGATACGCAGTATTTT. Variable domain in full (rest from reference TRBV5-4 and TRBJ2-3): ETGVTQSPTHLIKTRGQQVTLRCSSQSGHNTVSWYQQALGQGPQFIFQYYREEENGRGNFPPRFSGLQFPNYSSELNVNALELDDSALYLCASRLGLAGGPGTDTQYFGPGTRLTVL.

The chain joins TRBV14 to TRBJ1-1; D not certain. Germline loops: CDR1 SGHDN, CDR2 FVKESK. This CDR3 spans 14 amino acids. Between the trimmed V and J ends, which lost 3 bases and 3 bases, there was a span of 11 bases. In nucleotides, the CDR3 is TGTGCCAGCAGCCAGATTTACGGGTACACTGAAGCTTTCTTT. This codes for CASSQIYGYTEAFF.

The gene calls are TRBV9 and TRBJ2-7; TRBD1 matches 7 bases. CDR3 size: 14 residues. J gave up 4 bases and V 3 bases, and 7 bases lay outside the gene matches. From germline, CDR1 is SGDLS and CDR2 YYNGEE. The CDR3 DNA reads TGTGCCAGCAGCGCGGGGACAGTTGGATACGAGCAGTACTTC. This sequence encodes CASSAGTVGYEQYF.

This rearrangement joins TRBV20-1 to TRBJ2-1; TRBD2 is a possible D gene (6 bases). Germline values: CDR1 DFQATT, CDR2 SNEGSKA (reference sequence). CDR3 length: 11 residues. V was clipped by 2 bases and J by 9 bases, with 8 bases between them. In DNA, the CDR3 is TGCAGTGCTAGACTGGGAGGTGAGCAGTTCTTC. This translates into CSARLGGEQFF.

The chain joins TRBV19 to TRBJ2-3, with TRBD2 matching 7 bases. V dropped 5 bases and J dropped 5; count of bases not matched to a gene: 7. Germline V gene sequence: CDR1 LNHDA, CDR2 SQIVND (reference sequence). The CDR3 has 14 residues. CDR3 loop: CASSHGLVRDTQYF. The CDR3 DNA reads as TGTGCCAGTAGTCATGGACTAGTTAGAGATACGCAGTATTTT.

CDR3 nucleotides: TGTGCCAGCAGCGCAGCTCTTGGAGGGATGAGAACGATTGGTTACACCTTC. This encodes CASSAALGGMRTIGYTF. The chain is built from TRBV7-9 and TRBJ1-2; D gene unclear. Trimming pared 5 bases from V and 11 bases from J, leaving 30 bases between. CDR1 is SEHNR, CDR2 FQNEAQ, per germline (reference sequence). The CDR3 is made up of 17 amino acids. Complete variable domain (other parts from reference TRBV7-9 and TRBJ1-2): DTGVSQNPRHKITKRGQNVTFRCDPISEHNRLYWYRQTLGQGPEFLTYFQNEAQLEKSRLLSDRFSAERPKGSFSTLEIQRTEQGDSAMYLCASSAALGGMRTIGYTFGSGTRLTVV.

As regards this clone: Distinct nucleotide sequences in the sample also encode this CDR3. The chain recombines TRBV18 with TRBJ1-6; TRBD1 agrees at 9 bases. From germline, CDR1 is KGHSH and CDR2 LQKENI. The CDR3 is made up of 15 amino acids. V shed 3 bases and J 7 bases; nucleotides not matched to a gene: 4. CDR3 loop: CASSPSGQGNSPLHF. CDR3 coding DNA: TGTGCCAGCTCACCTTCGGGACAGGGAAATTCACCCCTCCACTTT. Full variable domain (outside the CDR3, taken from reference TRBV18 and TRBJ1-6): NAGVMQNPRHLVRRRGQEARLRCSPMKGHSHVYWYRQLPEEGLKFMVYLQKENIIDESGMPKERFSAEFPKEGPSILRIQQVVRGDSAAYFCASSPSGQGNSPLHFGNGTRLTVT.

Concerning this clone itself: Sequence at one end of the junction differs from germline and may be a read error. This CDR3 is also generated by other DNA sequences in the sample. The chain links TRBV7-9 to TRBJ2-2, with D possibly TRBD2 on 5 matching bases. This CDR3 has 14 residues. Germline lookup yields CDR1 SEHNR and CDR2 FQNEAQ (reference sequence). In DNA, the CDR3 is TGTGCCAGCAGCTTAGCCGTGTTGTCCGGGGAGCTATTTTTT. It translates to CASSLAVLSGELFF.

This sequence joins TRBV7-9 and TRBJ1-1, with D tentatively TRBD1 (5 bases). The CDR3 sequence is 13 residues long. CDR1 SEHNR and CDR2 FQNEAQ come from the germline V gene (reference sequence). The ends were cut back, 3 bases at V and 8 bases at J, with 13 bases in the middle. CDR3 in amino acids: CASSLEHDREAFF. In nucleotides, the CDR3 is TGTGCCAGCAGCTTGGAGCACGACAGAGAAGCTTTCTTT.

The chain recombines TRBV18 with TRBJ1-2; 11 positions match TRBD1. Germline trimming cut 3 bases from V and 7 bases from J; bases unmatched to any gene: 10. Germline assignment: CDR1 KGHSH and CDR2 LQKENI. The CDR3 length is 16 residues. DNA for the CDR3: TGTGCCAGCTCACCGAAGAGGACAGGGGGCGCGGGTGGCTACACCTTC. Translated: CASSPKRTGGAGGYTF.

The chain combines TRBV29-1 with TRBJ1-1, with TRBD1 matching 9 bases. The V segment lost 7 bases and the J segment 0 bases; nucleotides outside the gene matches: 9. This CDR3 contains 15 residues. Germline CDR1 SQVTM, CDR2 ANQGSEA. The CDR3 nucleotides read TGCAGCGCCCCGGGACAGGGTGGTATGAACACTGAAGCTTTCTTT. Translation: CSAPGQGGMNTEAFF.

V is TRBV9 and J is TRBJ1-1, with TRBD1 matching 9 bases. The CDR3 is 13 amino acids. With 7 bases clipped from V and 1 base from J, the junction kept 2 bases outside the gene matches. CDR1 is SGDLS and CDR2 is YYNGEE in the germline V gene. The CDR3 nucleotides read TGTGCCAGCGGGACAGGGACGAACACTGAAGCTTTCTTT. This translates into CASGTGTNTEAFF.